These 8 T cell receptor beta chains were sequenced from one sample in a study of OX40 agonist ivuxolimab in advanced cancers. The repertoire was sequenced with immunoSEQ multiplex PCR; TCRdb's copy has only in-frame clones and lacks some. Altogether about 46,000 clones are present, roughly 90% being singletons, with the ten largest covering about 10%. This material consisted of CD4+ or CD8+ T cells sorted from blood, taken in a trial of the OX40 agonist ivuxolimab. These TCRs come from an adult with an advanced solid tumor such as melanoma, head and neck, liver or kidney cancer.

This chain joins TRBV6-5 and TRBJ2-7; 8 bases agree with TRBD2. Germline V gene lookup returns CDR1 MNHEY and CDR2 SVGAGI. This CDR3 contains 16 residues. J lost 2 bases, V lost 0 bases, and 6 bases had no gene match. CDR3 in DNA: TGTGCCAGCAGTTACTCGCAGCGGGAGTACCCCTACGAGCAGTACTTC. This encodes CASSYSQREYPYEQYF.

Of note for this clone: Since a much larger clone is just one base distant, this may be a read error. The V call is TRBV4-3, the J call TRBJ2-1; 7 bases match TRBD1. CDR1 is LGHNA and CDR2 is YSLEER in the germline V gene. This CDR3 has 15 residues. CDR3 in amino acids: CASNQDGTDYNEQFF. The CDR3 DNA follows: TGCGCCAGCAACCAAGACGGGACAGACTACAATGAGCAGTTCTTC.

CDR3 DNA sequence: TGTGCCAGCTGGGGAACAACTAATGAAAAACTGTTTTTT. This sequence encodes CASWGTTNEKLFF. The V gene is TRBV6-5, the J gene TRBJ1-4; no clear D. The CDR3 covers 13 residues. Germline CDR1 is MNHEY and CDR2 is SVGAGI. Trimming stripped 8 bases from V and 0 bases from J, with 7 bases between.

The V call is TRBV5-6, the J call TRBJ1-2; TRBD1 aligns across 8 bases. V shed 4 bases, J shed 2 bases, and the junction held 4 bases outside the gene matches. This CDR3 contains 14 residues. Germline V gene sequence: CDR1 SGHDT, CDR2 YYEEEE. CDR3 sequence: CASSPGQGNYGYTF. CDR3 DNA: TGTGCCAGCAGCCCCGGACAGGGAAACTATGGCTACACCTTC.

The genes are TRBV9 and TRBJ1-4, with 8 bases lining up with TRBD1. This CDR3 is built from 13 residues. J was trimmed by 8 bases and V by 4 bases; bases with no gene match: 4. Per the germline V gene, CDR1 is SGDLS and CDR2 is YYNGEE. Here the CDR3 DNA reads TGTGCCAGCAGCCCAGGGGGCGAGGAAAAACTGTTTTTT. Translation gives CASSPGGEEKLFF.

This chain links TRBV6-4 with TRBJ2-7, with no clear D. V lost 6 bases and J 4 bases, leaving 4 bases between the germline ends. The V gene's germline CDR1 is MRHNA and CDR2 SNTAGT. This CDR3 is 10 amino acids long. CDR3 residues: CASSQYEQYF. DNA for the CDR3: TGTGCCAGCAGCCAGTACGAGCAGTACTTC.

CDR3 sequence reads: CASSPNTDTQYF. Here the CDR3 DNA reads TGTGCCAGCAGCCCGAACACAGATACGCAGTATTTT. J is TRBJ2-3 and V is TRBV7-8; no clear D. The CDR3 runs 12 residues. Germline CDR1 and CDR2: SGHVS and FQNEAQ. V was shortened by 5 bases and J by 2 bases, with 5 bases between the two germline ends.

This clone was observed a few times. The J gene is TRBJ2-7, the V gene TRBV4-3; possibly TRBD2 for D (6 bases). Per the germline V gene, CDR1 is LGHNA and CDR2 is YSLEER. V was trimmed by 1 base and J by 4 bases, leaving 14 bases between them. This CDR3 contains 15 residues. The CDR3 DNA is TGCGCCAGCAGCCAAGCGTCGGGGGAAACTTACGAGCAGTACTTC. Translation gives CASSQASGETYEQYF.